Below are 22 T cell receptor beta chains sequenced from a single sample in a study of Tregs in tolerant kidney transplant recipients (dated by TCRdb to the late 2010s). The transplants used related donors along with nonmyeloablative bone marrow transplantation, and in the human trials mixed chimerism was transient. The library came from the immunoSEQ multiplex PCR assay. TCRdb limited this immuneACCESS table to in-frame rearrangements with V and J called. A share of clones is missing; checked studies link under half to unresolved V genes, and the rest is unexplained. The sample's table lists a count of 30,000 to 40,000 clones. 1.8% of the sample is in the top ten clones. This sample comprised CD4+ T cells from blood (PBMCs), obtained 24 months after the transplant. Receptors were obtained from a human patient who received a combined kidney and bone marrow transplant. The graft donor may be the source of some T cells after a transplant.

Notes on this clone: The sequence runs out 3 residues before the end of the CDR3; the remainder is reconstructed from the germline J gene. The chain carries TRBV28 and TRBJ2-7; D call uncertain. V was trimmed by 3 bases and J by 0 bases, leaving 6 bases between them. Germline V gives CDR1 MDHEN, CDR2 SYDVKM. The CDR3 length is 13 residues. The CDR3 reads CASSFFLSYEQYF. Partial CDR3 DNA: TGTGCCAGCAGTTTCTTCCTCTCCTACGAG. Looking up the rest from reference TRBV28 and TRBJ2-7 gives the full variable domain: DVKVTQSSRYLVKRTGEKVFLECVQDMDHENMFWYRQDPGLGLRLIYFSYDVKMKEKGDIPEGYSVSREKKERFSLILESASTNQTSMYLCASSFFLSYEQYFGPGTRLTVT.

Concerning this clone: The missing CDR3 end, 3 residues past where the read stops, is filled in from the germline J gene. The rearrangement joins TRBV20-1 to TRBJ2-3, with TRBD2 matching over 8 bases. Germline CDR1 reads DFQATT; CDR2 reads SNEGSKA (reference sequence). The CDR3 is 14 residues long. Trimming removed 6 bases from V and 8 bases from J; junction bases left unmatched: 13. The CDR3 DNA, read in part, is TGCAGTGCCGGCCGGGGTAGCGGGAAAGGTACG. Its protein is CSAGRGSGKGT. The full CDR3 sequence reads CSAGRGSGKGTQYF.

As to this clone: Read coverage stops 3 residues before the CDR3 terminus; the germline J gene supplies the remainder. The genes are TRBV28 and TRBJ1-4, with a tentative D call TRBD1 (5 bases). The V and J ends lost 3 bases and 8 bases respectively, with 13 bases between them. The CDR3 is made up of 14 amino acids. Germline V lookup: CDR1 MDHEN, CDR2 SYDVKM. The CDR3 DNA, read in part, is TGTGCCAGCAGTTTTTCGGGGGTGCAAGAAAAA. This codes for CASSFSGVQEK. The whole CDR3 protein is CASSFSGVQEKLFF.

The part of the CDR3 DNA that was read is TGTGCCAGAAGCCCCGGTGCGGGGGCTCAGCCC. Translating it yields CARSPGAGAQP. The whole CDR3 sequence reads CARSPGAGAQPQHF. V usage is TRBV5-3 and J usage is TRBJ1-5, with a possible D match to TRBD1 (6 bases). The missing CDR3 end, 3 residues past where the read stops, is filled in from the germline J gene. TRBV5-3 is an ORF, with its function uncertain. CDR3 size: 14 residues. Trimming shortened V by 4 bases and J by 6 bases, and 14 bases separated the two germline ends.

On this clone: The observed sequence ends 3 residues before the CDR3 terminus, with the missing tail filled in from the germline J gene. The chain combines TRBV30 with TRBJ1-2, with D hard to call. CDR1 is GTSNPN, CDR2 SVGIG, per germline (reference sequence). The CDR3 consists of 13 residues. The V gene lost 3 bases and the J gene lost 0 bases, with 8 bases spanning the gap. The CDR3 bases that were read are TGTGCCTGGAGGCCGCTAGCTAACTATGGC. Translating it yields CAWRPLANYG. The complete CDR3 reads CAWRPLANYGYTF.

The part of the CDR3 DNA that was read is TGTGCCAGCAGCTCCGGGCGGGGCGGGAGTGAG. This codes for CASSSGRGGSE. The CDR3, in full, reads CASSSGRGGSEQFF. This chain links TRBV7-2 with TRBJ2-1; 7 bases fit TRBD2. Sequencing ends 3 residues short of the CDR3 end; the germline J gene provides the rest. This CDR3 contains 14 residues. V shed 4 bases and J 9 bases; nucleotides not matched to a gene: 9. Per the germline V gene, CDR1 is SGHTA and CDR2 is FQGNSA.

A remark on this clone: The CDR3 is cut off 3 residues early in the read; its end comes from the germline J gene. The rearrangement links TRBV6-4 to TRBJ2-1, with TRBD2 identical over 8 bases. The germline V gene has CDR1 MRHNA and CDR2 SNTAGT. J was trimmed by 7 bases and V by 4 bases; bases with no gene match: 9. The CDR3 is made up of 15 amino acids. CDR3 residues: CASSGGRAGVNEQFF. The part of the CDR3 DNA that was read is TGTGCCAGCAGTGGGGGGAGAGCGGGAGTTAATGAG.

With regard to this clone: The read is 3 residues too short to cover the CDR3 end, so that end is filled in from the germline J gene. This chain joins TRBV7-3 and TRBJ2-7, with TRBD1 matching 12 bases. The J segment lost 2 bases and the V segment lost 5 bases, leaving 4 bases of the junction unmatched. This CDR3 spans 15 amino acids. The V gene's germline CDR1 is SGHTA and CDR2 FQGTGA. CDR3 region: CASSPGTGGPYEQYF. The sequenced CDR3 bases are TGTGCCAGCAGCCCCGGGACAGGGGGCCCCTACGAG.

Incomplete CDR3 DNA: TGTGCCAGCTCACGGGACAGGCAAGAGACC. It encodes CASSRDRQET. The complete CDR3 sequence is CASSRDRQETQYF. The chain joins TRBV18 to TRBJ2-5; 8 positions match TRBD1. The DNA ends 3 residues before the CDR3 does, and the rest of the CDR3 is filled in from the germline J gene. V dropped 4 bases and J dropped 2; count of bases not matched to a gene: 0. The germline gives CDR1 KGHSH, CDR2 LQKENI. The CDR3 runs 13 residues.

Of note for this clone: The read gets to within 3 residues of the CDR3 end, and the germline J gene fills in the rest. V is TRBV18 and J is TRBJ2-3; D is ambiguous. There are 12 residues in the CDR3. The germline CDR1 and CDR2 sequences are KGHSH and LQKENI. With 2 bases removed from V and 5 bases from J, the gap between germline ends came to 5 bases. CDR3 region: CASSPSEDTQYF. CDR3 DNA (partial): TGTGCCAGCTCACCAAGCGAAGATACG.

Worth noting for this clone: The read gets to within 3 residues of the CDR3 end, and the germline J gene fills in the rest. The chain recombines TRBV18 with TRBJ1-3; 7 nucleotides match TRBD1. J was trimmed by 2 bases and V by 0 bases; bases with no gene match: 1. This CDR3 is built from 15 residues. Looked up from germline, CDR1 is KGHSH and CDR2 is LQKENI. Partial CDR3 DNA: TGTGCCAGCTCACCACCAGACAGGGCTGGAAACACC. Its protein product is CASSPPDRAGNT. The CDR3 in full is CASSPPDRAGNTIYF. Complete variable domain (other parts from reference TRBV18 and TRBJ1-3): NAGVMQNPRHLVRRRGQEARLRCSPMKGHSHVYWYRQLPEEGLKFMVYLQKENIIDESGMPKERFSAEFPKEGPSILRIQQVVRGDSAAYFCASSPPDRAGNTIYFGEGSWLTVV.

Remarks on this clone: From the germline J gene comes the end of the CDR3, since the read stops 3 residues before it. This sequence joins TRBV5-1 and TRBJ2-3; 9 bases map to TRBD2. V shed 4 bases and J 0 bases; nucleotides not matched to a gene: 9. CDR1 and CDR2 (germline): SGHRS, YFSETQ. CDR3 length: 17 residues. The sequenced CDR3 bases are TGCGCCAGCAGCCGGGTGACTAGCGGTGATAGCACAGATACG. Protein sequence: CASSRVTSGDSTDT. The full CDR3 protein reads CASSRVTSGDSTDTQYF.

With regard to this clone: Read data end 3 residues before the CDR3 end; the end is taken from the germline J gene. The V gene is TRBV30, the J gene TRBJ2-3, with 9 bases identical to TRBD2. The CDR3 runs to 13 residues. From germline, CDR1 is GTSNPN and CDR2 SVGIG (reference sequence). The V segment lost 4 bases and the J segment 1 base; nucleotides outside the gene matches: 0. The CDR3 protein is CAWTSGGTDTQYF. Incomplete CDR3 DNA: TGTGCCTGGACTAGCGGGGGCACAGATACG.

A remark on this clone: The observed sequence ends 3 residues before the CDR3 terminus, with the missing tail filled in from the germline J gene. The chain recombines TRBV20-1 with TRBJ2-7; TRBD2 matches 7 bases. The germline gives CDR1 DFQATT, CDR2 SNEGSKA (reference sequence). CDR3 length: 15 amino acids. Trimming took 1 base from V and 3 from J; bases not matched to a gene: 9. The covered CDR3 bases are TGCAGTGCTAGAGGCCAAGCGGGGACTCACTACGAG. It translates to CSARGQAGTHYE. The full CDR3 reads CSARGQAGTHYEQYF.

A note on this clone: The read terminates 3 residues ahead of where the CDR3 ends, so the germline J gene completes it. The chain joins TRBV7-8 to TRBJ2-7; no definite D call. CDR3 length equals 15 residues. The germline gives CDR1 SGHVS, CDR2 FQNEAQ. V shed 1 base and J shed 1 base, with 11 bases lying between them. CDR3: CASSLEGGSSYEQYF. The sequenced part of the CDR3 DNA is TGTGCCAGCAGCTTAGAAGGCGGCAGTTCCTACGAG.

Concerning this clone itself: Read data end 3 residues before the CDR3 end; the end is taken from the germline J gene. This chain links TRBV5-1 with TRBJ2-3, with D possibly being TRBD1 (5 bases). CDR1 and CDR2 (germline): SGHRS, YFSETQ. CDR3 length: 14 residues. V was trimmed by 1 base and J by 0 bases, leaving 6 bases between them. CDR3 region: CASSLRQSTDTQYF. The sequenced part of the CDR3 DNA is TGCGCCAGCAGCTTGAGACAGAGCACAGATACG.

Points on this clone: The missing CDR3 end, 3 residues past where the read stops, is filled in from the germline J gene. This sequence joins TRBV6-2 or TRBV6-3 and TRBJ1-1; no firm D call. With 1 base removed from V and 6 bases from J, the gap between germline ends came to 9 bases. Germline V CDR1 and CDR2: MNHEY, SVGEGT. CDR3 length: 13 residues. This CDR3 reads CASSYLVVSEAFF. Incomplete CDR3 DNA: TGTGCCAGCAGTTACTTGGTAGTTTCTGAA.

With regard to this clone: The CDR3 end lies 3 residues beyond the end of the read and is filled in from the germline J gene. This rearrangement joins TRBV5-1 to TRBJ1-4; D gene unclear. The CDR3 length is 14 residues. Germline CDR1 and CDR2: SGHRS and YFSETQ. Trimming left V 1 base short and J 0 bases short, with 4 bases between. Partial CDR3 DNA: TGCGCCAGCAGCTTGTCCTCAACTAATGAAAAA. Translated, it gives CASSLSSTNEK. The CDR3 reads in full as CASSLSSTNEKLFF.

Comment on this clone: Coverage ceases 3 residues before the CDR3 finishes, and the germline J gene fills in the end. The chain uses TRBV23-1 and TRBJ1-2; 7 nucleotides match TRBD1. TRBV23-1 is an ORF; its function is uncertain. This CDR3 has 15 amino acids. Trimming at V came to 1 base and at J to 2 bases, leaving 4 bases not matched to a gene. CDR3 region: CASSQYRGWNYGYTF. Partial CDR3 DNA: TGCGCCAGCAGTCAATACAGGGGTTGGAACTATGGC.

About this clone itself: The read comes to an end 3 residues before the CDR3 does, leaving the germline J gene to fill in the end. The V call is TRBV18, the J call TRBJ2-2; 7 bases are shared with TRBD1. CDR1 is KGHSH, CDR2 LQKENI, per germline. The CDR3 contains 14 residues. V lost 3 bases, J lost 6 bases, and 4 bases stayed unmatched. CDR3 residues: CASSPVQGAGELFF. CDR3 DNA, as far as it was read: TGTGCCAGCTCACCCGTTCAGGGGGCCGGGGAG.

Comments on this clone: Sequencing ends 3 residues short of the CDR3 end; the germline J gene provides the rest. This chain links TRBV5-1 with TRBJ1-1; the D is unclear. The CDR3 covers 14 residues. CDR1 is SGHRS, CDR2 YFSETQ, per germline. Trimming shortened V by 4 bases and J by 5 bases, and 15 bases separated the two germline ends. This chain's CDR3 is CASSLTSAGTEAFF. CDR3 DNA (partial): TGCGCCAGCAGCCTTACTTCGGCGGGAACTGAA.

In regard to this clone: The CDR3 end lies 3 residues beyond the end of the read and is filled in from the germline J gene. The gene calls are TRBV5-6 and TRBJ2-3, with 8 nucleotides matching TRBD2. J gave up 8 bases and V 6 bases, and 11 bases lay outside the gene matches. The CDR3 has 14 residues. Germline-derived CDR1 and CDR2 are SGHDT and YYEEEE. Incomplete CDR3 DNA: TGTGCCAGCACCCTCGGTCTCGCGGGAGGTACG. Translating it yields CASTLGLAGGT. The full-length CDR3 reads as CASTLGLAGGTQYF.